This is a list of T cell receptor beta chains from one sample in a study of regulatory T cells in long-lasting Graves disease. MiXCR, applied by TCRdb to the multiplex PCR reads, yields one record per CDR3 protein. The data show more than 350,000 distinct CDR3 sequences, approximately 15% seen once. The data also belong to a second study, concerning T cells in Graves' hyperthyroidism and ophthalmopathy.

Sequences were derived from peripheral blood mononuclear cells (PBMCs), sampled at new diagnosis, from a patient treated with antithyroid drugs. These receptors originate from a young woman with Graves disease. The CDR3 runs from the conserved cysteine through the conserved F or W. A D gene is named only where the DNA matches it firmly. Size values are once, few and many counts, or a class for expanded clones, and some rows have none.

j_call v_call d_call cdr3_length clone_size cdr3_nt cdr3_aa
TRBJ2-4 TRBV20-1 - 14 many TGCAGTGCTAGAGTTGGGGGGGCCAAAAACATTCAGTACTTC CSARVGGAKNIQYF
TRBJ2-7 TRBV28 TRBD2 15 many TGTGCCAGCAGTTCGCTAGCGGGAGGGCCGAACGAGCAGTACTTC CASSSLAGGPNEQYF
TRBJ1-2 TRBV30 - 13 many TGTGCCTGGAGGCCGGCCAGGGAGGGCGGCTACACCTTC CAWRPAREGGYTF
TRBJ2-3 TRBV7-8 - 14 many TGTGCCAGCAGCGGAGGTTCTAGCACAGATACGCAGTATTTT CASSGGSSTDTQYF
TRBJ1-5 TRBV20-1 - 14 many TGCAGTGCCCACCCCAGTGGGGGGAGGCAGCCCCAGCATTTT CSAHPSGGRQPQHF
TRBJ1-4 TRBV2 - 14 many TGTGCCAGCAGAAAGCAGGGAACTAATGAAAAACTGTTTTTT CASRKQGTNEKLFF
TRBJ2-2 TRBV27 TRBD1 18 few TGTGCCAGCAGATCCCGGGGACAGGGGGCTGCGAACACCGGGGAGCTGGTTTTT CASRSRGQGAANTGELVF
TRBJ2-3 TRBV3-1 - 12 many TGTGCCAGCAGCCACGGGGGCGATACGCAGTATTTT CASSHGGDTQYF
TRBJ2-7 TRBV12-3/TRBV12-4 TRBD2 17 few TGTGCCAGCAGTTCCCGGACTAGCGGGTACAAACCCTACGAGCGGTACTTC CASSSRTSGYKPYERYF
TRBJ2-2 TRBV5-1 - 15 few TGCGCCAGCAGCCCGGTTACCGTTTACACCGGGGAGCTGTTTTTT CASSPVTVYTGELFF
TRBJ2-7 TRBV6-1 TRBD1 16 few TGTGCCAGCAGTGAAGTGCAACGGACAGGAGCCTACGAGCAGTACTTC CASSEVQRTGAYEQYF
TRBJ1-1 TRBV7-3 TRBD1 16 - TGTGCCAGCAGCTGGACAGGGGCGGGCGTGAACGCTGAAGCTTTCTTT CASSWTGAGVNAEAFF
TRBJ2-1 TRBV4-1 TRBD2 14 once TGCGCCAGCAGCCCGGGACTAGTGTCCAATGAGCAGTTCTTC CASSPGLVSNEQFF
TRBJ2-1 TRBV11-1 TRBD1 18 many TGTGCCAGCAGCTTAGTGGCAGGGGGTTTTTCGTTGATCGATGAGCAGTTCTTC CASSLVAGGFSLIDEQFF
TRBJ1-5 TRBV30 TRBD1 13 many TGTGCCTGGCGGACAGGGATCAATCAGCCCCAGCATTTT CAWRTGINQPQHF
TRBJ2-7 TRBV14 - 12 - TGTGCCAGCAGCCCATCCATGAGGGAGCAGTACTTC CASSPSMREQYF
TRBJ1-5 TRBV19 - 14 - TGTGCCAGTAGTATAGGAGGGGTGGGTCAGCCCCAGCATTTT CASSIGGVGQPQHF
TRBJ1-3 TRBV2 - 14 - TGTGCCAGCAGCGTAGACGGGGGTGGAAACACCATATATTTT CASSVDGGGNTIYF
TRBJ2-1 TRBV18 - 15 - TGTGCCAGCTCACCGGGGACAAGGGCCTCAGATGAGCAGTTCTTC CASSPGTRASDEQFF
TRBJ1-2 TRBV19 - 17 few TGTGCCAGTAGTTTTACAGAGTTTGGAACGAAGGTTCATGGCTACACCTTC CASSFTEFGTKVHGYTF
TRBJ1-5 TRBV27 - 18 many TGTGCCAGCAGTCCAATATACGATGGAGGTTTTTCGGATCAGCCCCAGCATTTT CASSPIYDGGFSDQPQHF
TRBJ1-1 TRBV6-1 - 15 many TGTGCCAGCAGTGAAACGGCAGACCTATATAGTGAAGCTTTCTTT CASSETADLYSEAFF
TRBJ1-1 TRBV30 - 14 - TGTGCCTGGACCCCATTGACGGGGGCGTATGAAGCTTTCTTT CAWTPLTGAYEAFF
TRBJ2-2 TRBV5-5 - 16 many TGTGCCAGCAGCTTGGGTCAGCCGTCGAACACCGGGGAGCTGTTTTTT CASSLGQPSNTGELFF
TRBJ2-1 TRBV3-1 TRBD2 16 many TGTGCCAGCAGCCAAGTTGCGGGAGGGCCTTACAATGAGCAGTTCTTC CASSQVAGGPYNEQFF
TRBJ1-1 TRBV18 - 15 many TGTGCCAGCTCACCGCAACCCATTTGGGACACTGAAGCTTTCTTT CASSPQPIWDTEAFF
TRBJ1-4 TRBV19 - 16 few TGTGCCAGTAGTAACAGTCGGACCCCAACTAATGAAAAACTGTTTTTT CASSNSRTPTNEKLFF
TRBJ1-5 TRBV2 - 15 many TGTGCCAGCGGGGAGGAGTGGGGTGAGAATCAGCCCCAGCATTTT CASGEEWGENQPQHF
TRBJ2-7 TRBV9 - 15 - TGTGCCAGCAGCAAGTCAAACAGGATATCCTACGAGCAGTACTTC CASSKSNRISYEQYF
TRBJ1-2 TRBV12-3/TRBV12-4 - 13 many TGTGCCAGCGGTGCGACAGCTTACTATGGCTACACCTTC CASGATAYYGYTF
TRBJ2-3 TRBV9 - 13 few TGTGCCAGCTCGAGGGCGGGTCCCGATACGCAGTATTTT CASSRAGPDTQYF
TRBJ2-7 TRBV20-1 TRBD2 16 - TGCAGTGCTAGACTTCCTACTAGCGGGAGCTCCTACGAGCAGTACTTC CSARLPTSGSSYEQYF
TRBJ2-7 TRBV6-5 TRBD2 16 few TGTGCCAGCAGTTCTCTCGCGGGAGGGCACTCCTACGAGCAGTACTTC CASSSLAGGHSYEQYF
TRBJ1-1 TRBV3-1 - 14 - TGTGCCAGCAGCCGGGGCGGTGCGAACACTGAAGCTTTCTTT CASSRGGANTEAFF
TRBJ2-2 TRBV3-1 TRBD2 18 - TGTGCCAGCAGCCAAGATCTTTTAGCGGGAGAGAAGTCCGGGGAGCTGTTTTTT CASSQDLLAGEKSGELFF
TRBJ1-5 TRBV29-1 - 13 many TGCAGCGTTGATTTGGGGTACAATCAGCCCCAGCATTTT CSVDLGYNQPQHF
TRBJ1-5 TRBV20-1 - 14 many TGCAGTGCTAACCGTGGGGGGGGCAATCAGCCCCAGCATTTT CSANRGGGNQPQHF
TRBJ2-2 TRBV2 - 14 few TGTGCCGCCCTGGGTGGCACAAACACCGGGGAGCTGTTTTTT CAALGGTNTGELFF
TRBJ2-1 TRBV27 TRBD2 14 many TGTGCCAGCAGTTTATCTAGCGGGATCAATGAGCAGTTCTTC CASSLSSGINEQFF
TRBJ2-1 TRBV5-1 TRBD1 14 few TGCGCCAGTGAAACAGGGGGCGCTGGGAATGAGCAGTTCTTC CASETGGAGNEQFF
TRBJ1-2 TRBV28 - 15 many TGTGCCAGCAGTCACGAGTGGGGGGCGGACTATGGCTACACCTTC CASSHEWGADYGYTF
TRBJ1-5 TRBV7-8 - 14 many TGTGCCAGCAGCTTAGCCACACTCAATCAGCCCCAGCATTTT CASSLATLNQPQHF
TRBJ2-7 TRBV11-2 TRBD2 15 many TGTGCCAGCAGCCCCACTAGCGGGAGCAACTACGAGCAGTACTTC CASSPTSGSNYEQYF
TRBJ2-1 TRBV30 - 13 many TGTGCCTGGAGTGTAGGACTCCACAATGAGCAGTTCTTC CAWSVGLHNEQFF
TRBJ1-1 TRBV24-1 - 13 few TGTGCCACCAGTAACACCGGGGGCACTGAAGCTTTCTTT CATSNTGGTEAFF
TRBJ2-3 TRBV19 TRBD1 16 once TGTGCCAGTACCACGACAGGGGGACCTAGCACAGATACGCAGTATTTT CASTTTGGPSTDTQYF
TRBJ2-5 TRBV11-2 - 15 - TGTGCCAGCAGCTTAGACGGGCGAGCGGAGGAGACCCAGTACTTC CASSLDGRAEETQYF
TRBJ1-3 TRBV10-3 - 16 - TGTGCCGTAGCCCGCGCCGGGAGGGGAGGTGGAAACACCATATATTTT CAVARAGRGGGNTIYF
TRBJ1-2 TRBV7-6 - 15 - TGTGCCAGCAGCTTAGAACCCCAGGGGATGACTGGCTACACCTTC CASSLEPQGMTGYTF